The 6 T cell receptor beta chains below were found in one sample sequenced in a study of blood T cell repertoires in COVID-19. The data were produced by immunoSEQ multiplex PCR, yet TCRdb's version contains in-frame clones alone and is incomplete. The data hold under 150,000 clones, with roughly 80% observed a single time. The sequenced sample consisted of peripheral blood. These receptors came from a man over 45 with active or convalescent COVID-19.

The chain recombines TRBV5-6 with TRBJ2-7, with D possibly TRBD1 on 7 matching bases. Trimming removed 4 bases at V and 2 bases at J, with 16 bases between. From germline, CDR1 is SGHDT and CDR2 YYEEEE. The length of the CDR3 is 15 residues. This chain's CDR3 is CASSPEGRGTYEQYF. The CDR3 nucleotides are TGTGCCAGCAGCCCGGAGGGCAGGGGGACCTACGAGCAGTACTTC. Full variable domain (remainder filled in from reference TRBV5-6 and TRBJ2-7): DAGVTQSPTHLIKTRGQQVTLRCSPKSGHDTVSWYQQALGQGPQFIFQYYEEEERQRGNFPDRFSGHQFPNYSSELNVNALLLGDSALYLCASSPEGRGTYEQYFGPGTRLTVT.

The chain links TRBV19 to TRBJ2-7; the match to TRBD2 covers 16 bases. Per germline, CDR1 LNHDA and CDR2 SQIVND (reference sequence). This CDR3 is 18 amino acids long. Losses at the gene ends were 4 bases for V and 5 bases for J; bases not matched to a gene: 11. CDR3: CASSKRPGLAGGPHEQYF. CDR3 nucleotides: TGTGCCAGTAGTAAGAGGCCGGGACTAGCGGGAGGGCCCCACGAGCAGTACTTC.

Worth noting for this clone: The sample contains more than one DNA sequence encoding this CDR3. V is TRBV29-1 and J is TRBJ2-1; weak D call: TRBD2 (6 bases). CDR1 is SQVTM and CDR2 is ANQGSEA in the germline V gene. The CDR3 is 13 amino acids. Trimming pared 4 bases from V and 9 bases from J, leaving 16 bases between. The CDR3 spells CSVGDRGWGEQFF. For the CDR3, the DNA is TGCAGCGTTGGGGACCGGGGGTGGGGTGAGCAGTTCTTC.

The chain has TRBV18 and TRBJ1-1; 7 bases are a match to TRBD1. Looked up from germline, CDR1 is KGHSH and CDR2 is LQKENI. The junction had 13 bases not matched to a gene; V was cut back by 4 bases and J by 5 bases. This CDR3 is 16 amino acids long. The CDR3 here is CASSLDRNRGWTEAFF. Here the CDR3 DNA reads TGTGCCAGCTCACTGGATAGGAACAGGGGATGGACTGAAGCTTTCTTT.

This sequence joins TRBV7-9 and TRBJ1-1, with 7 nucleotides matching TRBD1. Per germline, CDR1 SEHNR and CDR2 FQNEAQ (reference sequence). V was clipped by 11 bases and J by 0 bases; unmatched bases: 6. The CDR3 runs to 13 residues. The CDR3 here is CALRTGMNTEAFF. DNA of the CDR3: TGTGCCTTACGGACAGGCATGAACACTGAAGCTTTCTTT. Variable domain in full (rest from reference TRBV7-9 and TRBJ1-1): DTGVSQNPRHKITKRGQNVTFRCDPISEHNRLYWYRQTLGQGPEFLTYFQNEAQLEKSRLLSDRFSAERPKGSFSTLEIQRTEQGDSAMYLCALRTGMNTEAFFGQGTRLTVV.

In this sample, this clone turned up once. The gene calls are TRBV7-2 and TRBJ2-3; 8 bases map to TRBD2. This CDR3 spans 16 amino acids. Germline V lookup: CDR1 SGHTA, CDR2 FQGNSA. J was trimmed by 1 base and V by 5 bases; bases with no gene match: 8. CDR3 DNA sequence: TGTGCCAGCAGCATGACCGGGGGGGTGGGCACAGATACGCAGTATTTT. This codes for CASSMTGGVGTDTQYF. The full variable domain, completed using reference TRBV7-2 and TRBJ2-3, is GAGVSQSPSNKVTEKGKDVELRCDPISGHTALYWYRQSLGQGLEFLIYFQGNSAPDKSGLPSDRFSAERTGGSVSTLTIQRTQQEDSAVYLCASSMTGGVGTDTQYFGPGTRLTVL.